The rows below give T cell receptor beta chains drawn from one sample of a study of neoadjuvant anti-PD-1 for oral cavity cancer. TCRdb's copy holds only in-frame clones and misses some; the assay was immunoSEQ multiplex PCR. The data contain 14,000 or so clones, more than 75% of them seen just once; the ten biggest clones take up under 2.5%. The sample consisted of PBMCs, taken after nivolumab (anti-PD-1) treatment. The receptor source for this set is a person between 35 and 79 years old with oral cavity squamous cell carcinoma. CDR3s include the opening cysteine and the closing phenylalanine or tryptophan.

v_call: TRBV5-5; j_call: TRBJ2-1; cdr3_aa: CASSLALGRGYNEQFF
v_call: TRBV30; j_call: TRBJ2-1; cdr3_aa: CAWSERGGNYNEQFF
v_call: TRBV2; j_call: TRBJ2-7; cdr3_aa: CASSVSGVGYEQYF
v_call: TRBV10-2; j_call: TRBJ2-7; cdr3_aa: CASSDLAETYEQYF
v_call: TRBV30; j_call: TRBJ2-5; cdr3_aa: CAWSPGAVETQYF
v_call: TRBV5-1; j_call: TRBJ2-1; cdr3_aa: CASSLAQGVAYEQFF
v_call: TRBV6-6; j_call: TRBJ1-2; cdr3_aa: CASSYSWGAEGYTF
v_call: TRBV4-1; j_call: TRBJ2-3; cdr3_aa: CASSQNPGLGSLDTQYF
v_call: TRBV7-9; j_call: TRBJ2-1; cdr3_aa: CASKASGLGEQFF
v_call: TRBV7-2; j_call: TRBJ1-3; cdr3_aa: CASSPREGADGNTIYF
v_call: TRBV5-1; j_call: TRBJ2-1; cdr3_aa: CASSLRTASYNEQFF
v_call: TRBV19; j_call: TRBJ2-3; cdr3_aa: CASSIVGTVTDTQYF
v_call: TRBV7-3; j_call: TRBJ1-2; cdr3_aa: CASSLGGYSGYTF
v_call: TRBV9; j_call: TRBJ2-7; cdr3_aa: CASSVGQGATYEQYF
v_call: TRBV5-8; j_call: TRBJ2-3; cdr3_aa: CASSWGQPPSTDTQYF
v_call: TRBV14; j_call: TRBJ2-7; cdr3_aa: CASSQAGGRVYEQYF
v_call: TRBV19; j_call: TRBJ1-2; cdr3_aa: CASIALGQGAQANYGYTF
v_call: TRBV5-4; j_call: TRBJ1-1; cdr3_aa: CASRQERVTEAFF
v_call: TRBV4-1; j_call: TRBJ2-5; cdr3_aa: CASTTGFGETQYF
v_call: TRBV25-1; j_call: TRBJ2-2; cdr3_aa: CASSEAANTGELFF
v_call: TRBV4-1; j_call: TRBJ2-7; cdr3_aa: CASTQGEGRYEQYF
v_call: TRBV6-6; j_call: TRBJ2-7; cdr3_aa: CASSPRDSYEQYF
v_call: TRBV30; j_call: TRBJ2-3; cdr3_aa: CAAGGLAGGLGTDTQYF
v_call: TRBV5-4; j_call: TRBJ2-5; cdr3_aa: CASSLANRKETQYF
v_call: TRBV5-6; j_call: TRBJ1-1; cdr3_aa: CASSDYTGWETEAFF
v_call: TRBV6-1; j_call: TRBJ2-7; cdr3_aa: CASTRGREYEQYF
v_call: TRBV30; j_call: TRBJ2-3; cdr3_aa: CAWSEGGLLPAQYF
v_call: TRBV2; j_call: TRBJ1-4; cdr3_aa: CASSGGVRSSTNEKLFF
v_call: TRBV2; j_call: TRBJ1-5; cdr3_aa: CASTSSISNQPQHF
v_call: TRBV5-1; j_call: TRBJ1-1; cdr3_aa: CASSPRTGGTEAFF
v_call: TRBV6-1; j_call: TRBJ1-5; cdr3_aa: CASSPLQGNQPQHF
v_call: TRBV5-1; j_call: TRBJ1-5; cdr3_aa: CASSLGGYSNQPQHF
v_call: TRBV27; j_call: TRBJ2-7; cdr3_aa: CASGGTETYEQYF
v_call: TRBV7-8; j_call: TRBJ2-5; cdr3_aa: CASRRRIVPEFLRTEKETQYF
v_call: TRBV7-9; j_call: TRBJ1-4; cdr3_aa: CASSLLRWGTNEKLFF
v_call: TRBV30; j_call: TRBJ1-2; cdr3_aa: CASGVNYGYTF
v_call: TRBV7-9; j_call: TRBJ2-5; cdr3_aa: CASSTGLAGGEETQYF
v_call: TRBV9; j_call: TRBJ2-1; cdr3_aa: CASSVGLAGGSPGEQFF
v_call: TRBV29-1; j_call: TRBJ2-5; cdr3_aa: CSVHRTGGETQYF
v_call: TRBV30; j_call: TRBJ2-7; cdr3_aa: CAWSVLSYEQYF
v_call: TRBV18; j_call: TRBJ1-2; cdr3_aa: CASSPSPGGNSNYGYTF
v_call: TRBV6-1; j_call: TRBJ2-5; cdr3_aa: CASSRDRGYF
v_call: TRBV13; j_call: TRBJ1-4; cdr3_aa: CASSLGGAQGKLFF
v_call: TRBV7-9; j_call: TRBJ1-3; cdr3_aa: CATLPGASGNTIYF
v_call: TRBV2; j_call: TRBJ1-5; cdr3_aa: CASSEVYSNQPQHF
v_call: TRBV30; j_call: TRBJ2-7; cdr3_aa: CAWTQGLSIGQYF